A single sample is the source of the 12 T cell receptor beta chains below, sequenced in a study of beta chain features in type 1 diabetes. For these receptors, no antigen is known. Sequencing targeted expressed TCRB transcripts, as all isolated RNA had been reverse transcribed. Sequencing was performed with immunoSEQ multiplex PCR; in TCRdb, only in-frame clones are kept and a portion is missing. This repertoire shows roughly 300,000 clones, approximately 14% found once; its top ten account for roughly 0.018%. Overall study results and limits: Moderately but significantly shorter TCRB CDR3s were found in Type 1 diabetes patients in all four CD4+ subsets.

The specimen was naive CD4+ T cells from blood. All receptors derive from a man aged 25-45 years with type 1 diabetes.

The sample holds a few counts of this clone. The rearrangement links TRBV30 to TRBJ2-7; 9 bases align to TRBD1. Germline-derived CDR1 and CDR2 are GTSNPN and SVGIG (reference sequence). After removal of 5 bases from V and 6 bases from J, the junction contained 11 bases not matched to a gene. This CDR3 comprises 14 residues. The CDR3 loop reads CAWDGTGSWSEQYF. Written as DNA, the CDR3 is TGTGCCTGGGATGGGACAGGGAGTTGGTCCGAGCAGTACTTC.

This clone was seen a few times. The chain uses TRBV2 and TRBJ2-1; TRBD1 agrees at 8 bases. The CDR3 consists of 15 residues. Germline CDR1 is SNHLY and CDR2 is FYNNEI. Losses at the gene ends were 2 bases for V and 2 bases for J; bases not matched to a gene: 2. The CDR3 here is CASSETTGAYNEQFF. The CDR3 nucleotides read TGTGCCAGCAGTGAAACGACAGGGGCCTACAATGAGCAGTTCTTC.

This clone has a handful of counts. The chain recombines TRBV9 with TRBJ2-1; D perhaps matches TRBD2 (6 bases). V was pared by 3 bases and J by 1 base, with 14 bases between. The CDR3 has 16 amino acids. CDR1 is SGDLS and CDR2 is YYNGEE in the germline V gene. CDR3 protein: CASSATGTPSYNEQFF. In DNA form, the CDR3 reads TGTGCCAGCAGCGCTACCGGGACTCCGTCCTACAATGAGCAGTTCTTC.

This clone occurred a few times. The genes are TRBV7-2 and TRBJ2-1; TRBD2 matches at 8 bases. V trimming: 0 bases; J trimming: 15 bases; junction bases outside the gene matches: 4. The CDR3 spans 12 residues. CDR1 is SGHTA and CDR2 is FQGNSA in the germline V gene. CDR3 coding DNA: TGTGCCAGCAGCTTAGCAGCGGGAGTAGGGTTCTTC. This gives the protein CASSLAAGVGFF.

This clone was counted a few times. The chain combines TRBV10-3 with TRBJ1-2; 9 bases line up with TRBD1. The trim removed 11 bases at V and 6 bases at J, leaving 10 bases unmatched. The V gene's germline CDR1 is ENHRY and CDR2 SYGVKD. The length of the CDR3 is 13 residues. The CDR3 DNA is TGTGCCGCAAGCGGGGGACAGGGAGATGGCTACACCTTC. Translation: CAASGGQGDGYTF.

This chain connects TRBV10-3 to TRBJ2-7; 7 bases agree with TRBD2. Looked up from germline, CDR1 is ENHRY and CDR2 is SYGVKD. J was trimmed by 3 bases and V by 0 bases; bases with no gene match: 8. The CDR3 runs to 16 residues. CDR3 sequence reads: CAISESRSGRDYEQYF. CDR3 in DNA: TGTGCCATCAGTGAGTCGCGGTCAGGGAGGGACTACGAGCAGTACTTC.

This clone showed up just a few times. The chain is built from TRBV25-1 and TRBJ2-2, with D possibly being TRBD2 (6 bases). Trimming removed 4 bases at V and 2 bases at J, with 17 bases between. The CDR3 consists of 17 residues. Germline CDR1 reads MGHDK; CDR2 reads SYGVNS. CDR3 sequence reads: CASSGYPSVLNTGELFF. CDR3 coding DNA: TGTGCCAGCAGTGGGTATCCTAGCGTGTTAAACACCGGGGAGCTGTTTTTT.

This clone showed up just a few times. The chain recombines TRBV9 with TRBJ2-1; a weak D match, TRBD2 (6 bases). The CDR3 has 14 residues. CDR1 and CDR2 (germline): SGDLS, YYNGEE. Between the trimmed V and J ends, which lost 4 bases and 9 bases, there was a span of 17 bases. As DNA, the CDR3 is TGTGCCAGCAGCTCTCAGGGAGGAGGTAGTGAGCAGTTCTTC. Its translation: CASSSQGGGSEQFF.

This clone has only a few counts. The chain has TRBV2 and TRBJ2-1; D may be TRBD1 (6 bases). Deletions cut 6 bases from V and 8 bases from J, with 14 bases between. The length of the CDR3 is 13 residues. Germline values: CDR1 SNHLY, CDR2 FYNNEI. This chain's CDR3 is CASRDSSLDEQFF. Written as DNA, the CDR3 is TGTGCCAGCAGGGACAGTTCCTTAGATGAGCAGTTCTTC.

The CDR3 reads CASSLWTGYGYTF. DNA for the CDR3: TGTGCCAGCAGCTTATGGACAGGGTATGGCTACACCTTC. V usage is TRBV11-2 and J usage is TRBJ1-2; 8 bases are shared with TRBD1. The germline V gene has CDR1 SGHAT and CDR2 FQNNGV. The V segment lost 2 bases and the J segment 5 bases; nucleotides outside the gene matches: 1. CDR3 size: 13 residues.

The chain recombines TRBV28 with TRBJ2-5, with a possible D match to TRBD2 (6 bases). V gave up 6 bases and J gave up 5 bases, with 13 bases separating them. Germline CDR1 MDHEN, CDR2 SYDVKM. This CDR3 contains 13 residues. The CDR3 nucleotides read TGTGCCAGCAGCTCCGGAGGGGTCGAGACCCAGTACTTC. Its translation: CASSSGGVETQYF.

This rearrangement joins TRBV2 to TRBJ2-7; 7 bases line up with TRBD1. Germline-derived CDR1 and CDR2 are SNHLY and FYNNEI. With V trimmed by 7 bases and J by 2 bases, 5 bases remained unmatched. The CDR3 spans 13 residues. CDR3: CASKRQGPYEQYF. In DNA, the CDR3 is TGTGCCAGCAAAAGACAGGGTCCCTACGAGCAGTACTTC.